The clone carrying this T cell receptor beta chain was seen at least ten times. As an off-target read in a library built for alpha chains, this beta chain has a frequency of little significance. This sample was taken from a study of spatial heterogeneity in lung cancer. Study in general: Detected sequences consistently included more beta-chain ones than alpha-chain ones.

Germline loops: CDR1 PRHDT, CDR2 FYEKMQ (reference sequence). There are 14 residues in the CDR3. The V and J ends lost 3 bases and 3 bases respectively, with 11 bases between them. Noted time point: sample taken at primary tumor resection. No cells were sorted before sequencing. The whole RNA sequenced was extracted from tumor, nontumor lung or frozen PBMC. Individually, TCR cDNA molecules were each labelled with a unique molecular identifier. One entry per CDR3 protein, called by TCRdb with MiXCR from the 5' RACE reads. The sample records about 15,000 distinct CDR3 sequences, 3.6% being singletons. Sequenced here: normal lung tissue next to the tumor, sampled at surgery. This receptor was taken from a male donor with early-stage non-small cell lung cancer. The chain uses TRBV13 and TRBJ1-1, with D possibly TRBD1 on 5 matching bases. CDR3 protein: CASSLGGRDTEAFF. CDR3 bases: TGTGCCAGCAGCTTGGGGGGTAGGGACACTGAAGCTTTCTTT.